This TCR beta chain was found in a study of vaccination effects on CD4 cells after COVID-19. Clones were sequenced by immunoSEQ multiplex PCR, and TCRdb holds only the in-frame ones, with some missing. The repertoire consists of around 46,000 clones, with 65% to 80% occurring once and the leading ten covering approximately 16%. As regards this clone: The antigen is unknown.

Antigen-specific CD4+ T cell clonotypes were called by their expansion after viral peptide-pool culture in ViraFEST. Following culture for around 10 days, CD4+ T cells were isolated. BNT162b2 vaccine or mRNA-1273 vaccine was given to participants in two doses. The TCR sequence derives from a human donor who received a COVID-19 vaccine. Sequenced here: CD4+ T cells from PBMCs cultured with HCoV-OC43 spike peptides, sampled after COVID-19 vaccination. Subset indicated: HCoV-OC43 spike overlapping peptide pool stimulation.

DNA of the CDR3: TGTGCCAGCAGCTTAGGGGATTGGCTAGATCGACGCTACGAGCAGTACTTC. This translates into CASSLGDWLDRRYEQYF. The J gene is TRBJ2-7, the V gene TRBV11-2; D remains ambiguous. The CDR3 sequence is 17 residues long. From germline, CDR1 is SGHAT and CDR2 FQNNGV. V gave up 1 base and J gave up 3 bases, with 19 bases separating them.